This T cell receptor beta chain was documented in a study of tumor-infiltrating lymphocytes in primary liver carcinoma. CDR1 is GTSNPN, CDR2 SVGIG, per germline (reference sequence). The CDR3 length is 12 residues. V lost 5 bases and J lost 4, with 8 bases in between. Starting material of around 460 ng total RNA yielded TCR beta cDNA via a constant-region primer. Modified slightly, ARM-PCR produced TCR beta libraries over three nested multiplex PCR rounds. It was with TRBV1-TRBV30 forward primers and a C-beta reverse primer that the first two PCR rounds were run, at around 11 cycles each. TCRdb redid the calling of the multiplex PCR reads with MiXCR, one entry per CDR3 protein. The data show about 100,000 distinct CDR3 sequences, about 63% seen once. Unsorted bulk tissue, roughly 19-33 mg of it, served as the source for co-extraction of RNA and DNA.

The TCR sequence derives from a woman aged 60 to 75 with primary liver carcinoma and hepatitis B virus infection. The material sequenced was liver tumor tissue from sampling region 2. Subset indicated: tumor region T2, inferior pole. The chain couples TRBV30 to TRBJ2-2, with D uncertain. The CDR3 DNA reads TGTGCCTGGGGGGAATGCACCGGGGAGCTGTTTTTT. Translated, it gives CAWGECTGELFF.